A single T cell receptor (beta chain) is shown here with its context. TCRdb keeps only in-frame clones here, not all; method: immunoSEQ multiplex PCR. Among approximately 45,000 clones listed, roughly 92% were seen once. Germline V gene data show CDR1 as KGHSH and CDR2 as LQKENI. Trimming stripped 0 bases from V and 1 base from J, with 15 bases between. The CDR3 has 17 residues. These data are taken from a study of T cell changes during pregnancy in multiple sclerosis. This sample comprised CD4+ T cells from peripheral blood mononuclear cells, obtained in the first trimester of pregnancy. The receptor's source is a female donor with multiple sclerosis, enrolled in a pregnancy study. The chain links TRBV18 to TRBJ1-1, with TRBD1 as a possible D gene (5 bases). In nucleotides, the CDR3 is TGTGCCAGCTCACCACCGGGGGGGTGGAGGCGGAACACTGAAGCTTTCTTT. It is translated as CASSPPGGWRRNTEAFF.